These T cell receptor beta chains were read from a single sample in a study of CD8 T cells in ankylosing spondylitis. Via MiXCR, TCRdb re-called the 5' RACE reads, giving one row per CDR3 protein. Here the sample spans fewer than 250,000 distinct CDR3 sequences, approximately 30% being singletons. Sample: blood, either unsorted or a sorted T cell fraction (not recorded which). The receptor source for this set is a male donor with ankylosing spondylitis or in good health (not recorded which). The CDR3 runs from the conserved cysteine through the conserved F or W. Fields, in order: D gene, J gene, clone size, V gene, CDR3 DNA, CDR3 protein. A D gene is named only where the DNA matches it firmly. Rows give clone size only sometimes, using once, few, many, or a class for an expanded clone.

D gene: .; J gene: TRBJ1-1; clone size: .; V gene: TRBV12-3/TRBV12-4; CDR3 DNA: TGTGCCAGCAGTTTCGGGACAATCAACACTGAAGCTTTCTTT; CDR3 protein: CASSFGTINTEAFF
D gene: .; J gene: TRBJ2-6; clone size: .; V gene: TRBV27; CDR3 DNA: TGTGCCAGCAGTTTAATGGCATCGGACGTCCTGACTTTC; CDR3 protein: CASSLMASDVLTF
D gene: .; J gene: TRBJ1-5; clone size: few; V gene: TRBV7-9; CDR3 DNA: TGTGCCAGCAGCTCCGGGACGAGCAATCAGCCCCAGCATTTT; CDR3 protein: CASSSGTSNQPQHF
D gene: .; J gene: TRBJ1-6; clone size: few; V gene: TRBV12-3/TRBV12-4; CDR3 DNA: TGTGCCAGCAGCCTGGTTTATAATTCACCCCTCCACTTT; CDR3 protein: CASSLVYNSPLHF
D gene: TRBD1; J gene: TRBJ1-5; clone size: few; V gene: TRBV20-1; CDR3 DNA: TGCAGTGCTAGATCCCCAGGGGGTAAGAATCAGCCCCAGCATTTT; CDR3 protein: CSARSPGGKNQPQHF
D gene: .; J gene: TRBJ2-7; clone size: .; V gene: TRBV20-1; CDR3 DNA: TGCAGTGCTAGGGTCCCCCCTCCTTCGGACGAGCAGTACTTC; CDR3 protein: CSARVPPPSDEQYF
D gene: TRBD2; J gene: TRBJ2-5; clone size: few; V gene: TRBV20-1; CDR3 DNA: TGCAGTGCCCCGCGGCGGGGGAGCCAAGAGACCCAGTACTTC; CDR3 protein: CSAPRRGSQETQYF
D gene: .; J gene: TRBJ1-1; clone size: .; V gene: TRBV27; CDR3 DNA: TGTGCCAGCAGTTTCGAGAGGTGGAACACTGAAGCTTTCTTT; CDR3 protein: CASSFERWNTEAFF
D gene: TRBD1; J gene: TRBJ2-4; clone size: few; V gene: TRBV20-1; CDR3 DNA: TGCAGTGCTATCCGGGACAGGGGTGACATTCAGTACTTC; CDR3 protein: CSAIRDRGDIQYF
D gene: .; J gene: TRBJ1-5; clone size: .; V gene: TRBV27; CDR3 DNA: TGTGCCAGCAGTACAAAGGGACTTCAGCAGCCCCAGCATTTT; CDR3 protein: CASSTKGLQQPQHF
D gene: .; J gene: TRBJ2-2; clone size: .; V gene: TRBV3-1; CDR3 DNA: TGTGCCAGCAGCCTCCCAGCGAACACCGGGGAGCTGTTTTTT; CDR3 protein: CASSLPANTGELFF
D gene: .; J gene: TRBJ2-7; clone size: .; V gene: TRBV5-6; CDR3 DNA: TGTGCCAGCAGCAACTCCGGACAGACATACGAGCAGTACTTC; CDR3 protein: CASSNSGQTYEQYF
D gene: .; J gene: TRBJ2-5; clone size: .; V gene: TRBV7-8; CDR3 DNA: TGTGCCAGCAGCTTAGTTACGAGCTGGGAGACCCAGTACTTC; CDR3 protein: CASSLVTSWETQYF
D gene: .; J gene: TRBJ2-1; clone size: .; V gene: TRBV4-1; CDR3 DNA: TGCGCCAGCAAGCGGGGGGAGACAGGGGTTATGAATGAGCAGTTCTTC; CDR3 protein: CASKRGETGVMNEQFF
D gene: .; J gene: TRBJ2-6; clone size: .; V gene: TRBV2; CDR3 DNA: TGTGCCAGCAGTGATCTAGTCTCTGGGGCCAACGTCCTGACTTTC; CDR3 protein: CASSDLVSGANVLTF
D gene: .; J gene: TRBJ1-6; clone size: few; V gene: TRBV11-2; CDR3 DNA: TGTGCCAGCAGCCCCCGGACTAATTCACCCCTCCACTTT; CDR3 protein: CASSPRTNSPLHF
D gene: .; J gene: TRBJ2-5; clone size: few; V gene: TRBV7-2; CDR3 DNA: TGTGCCAGCAGCCCGGACCTGTGGACCCAGTACTTC; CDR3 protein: CASSPDLWTQYF
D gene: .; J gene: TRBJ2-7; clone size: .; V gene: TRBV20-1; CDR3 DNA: TGCAGTGGAGGGGACTACGAGCAGTACTTC; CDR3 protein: CSGGDYEQYF
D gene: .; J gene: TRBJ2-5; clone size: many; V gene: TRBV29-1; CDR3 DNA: TGCAGCGCCAAAGGGACAATCCAAGAGACCCAGTACTTC; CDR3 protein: CSAKGTIQETQYF
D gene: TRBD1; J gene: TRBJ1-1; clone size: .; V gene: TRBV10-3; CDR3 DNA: TGTGCCATCAGGGCGGACAGGTTGAACACTGAAGCTTTCTTT; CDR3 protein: CAIRADRLNTEAFF
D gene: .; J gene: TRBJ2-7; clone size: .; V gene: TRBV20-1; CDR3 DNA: TGCAGTGCCCAACTCAGCGATTCCTACGAGCAGTACTTC; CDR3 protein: CSAQLSDSYEQYF
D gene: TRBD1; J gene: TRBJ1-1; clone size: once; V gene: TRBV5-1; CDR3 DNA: TGCGCCAGCAGCTTGGGGCAGGGGGCGAAAGGCGCTTTCTTT; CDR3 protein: CASSLGQGAKGAFF
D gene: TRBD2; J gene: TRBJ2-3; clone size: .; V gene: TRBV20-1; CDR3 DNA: TGCAGTGCTAGTCGGTCAGCGGGGGGGTCAGATACGCAGTATTTT; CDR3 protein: CSASRSAGGSDTQYF